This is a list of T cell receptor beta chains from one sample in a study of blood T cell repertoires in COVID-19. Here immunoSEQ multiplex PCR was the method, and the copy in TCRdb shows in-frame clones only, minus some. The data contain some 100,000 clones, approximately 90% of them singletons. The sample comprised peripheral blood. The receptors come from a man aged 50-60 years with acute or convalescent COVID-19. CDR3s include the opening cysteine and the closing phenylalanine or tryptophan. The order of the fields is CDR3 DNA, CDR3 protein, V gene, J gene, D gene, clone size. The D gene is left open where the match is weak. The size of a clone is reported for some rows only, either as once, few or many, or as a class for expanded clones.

TGTGCCAGCAGCGCGGGACGGATGAACACTGAAGCTTTCTTT	CASSAGRMNTEAFF	TRBV5-5	TRBJ1-1	.	.
TGTGCCAGCAGCTTCGGAAGAGGCGGCAATGAGCAGTTCTTC	CASSFGRGGNEQFF	TRBV11-3	TRBJ2-1	.	.
TGTGCCAGCAGCCACCGGGCCCCCCGGGGGACAGATACGCAGTATTTT	CASSHRAPRGTDTQYF	TRBV3-1/TRBV3-2	TRBJ2-3	.	.
TGTGCCAGCAGTTACACAGGGGTATGGGCGACCCAGTACTTC	CASSYTGVWATQYF	TRBV6-2/TRBV6-3	TRBJ2-5	TRBD1	.
TGCAGCGTTGGATCCAGGGACTATGGCTACACCTTC	CSVGSRDYGYTF	TRBV29-1	TRBJ1-2	.	.
TGTGCCAGTAGTCAGAATTCGAACACTGAAGCTTTCTTT	CASSQNSNTEAFF	TRBV19	TRBJ1-1	.	.
TGTGCCAGCAAGGCAGGGGTGGGGCACACTGAAGCTTTCTTT	CASKAGVGHTEAFF	TRBV6-5	TRBJ1-1	.	once
TGTGCCAGCAGCTTAGTTGGGGCAGGGGTTGAAGGTGAAGCTTTCTTT	CASSLVGAGVEGEAFF	TRBV7-2	TRBJ1-1	.	.
TGTGCCAGCAGTTTGGACCCGTTAAAACCGGGACAAAGCATTTATAATTCACCCCTCCACTTT	CASSLDPLKPGQSIYNSPLHF	TRBV28	TRBJ1-6	.	.
TGTGCCAGCAGCTTAGGAGCGGGGCATAACTACAATGAGCAGTTCTTC	CASSLGAGHNYNEQFF	TRBV11-2	TRBJ2-1	TRBD2	once
TGTGCCAGCAACCCTTATACAGGGTTCACTGAAGCTTTCTTT	CASNPYTGFTEAFF	TRBV11-2	TRBJ1-1	.	.
TGTGCCACCGCTGGAGGGGTAACTAATGAAAAACTGTTTTTT	CATAGGVTNEKLFF	TRBV2	TRBJ1-4	.	.
TGTGCCAGCTCGCCCAATGCGGGATATAATGAGCAGTTCTTC	CASSPNAGYNEQFF	TRBV18	TRBJ2-1	.	.
TGTGCCAGCAGCCGAGGACAGGGGGCTTATGGCTACACCTTC	CASSRGQGAYGYTF	TRBV6-5	TRBJ1-2	TRBD1	.
TGTGCCACCAGTGATTCCCTTACGGCCGGGGAGCTGTTTTTT	CATSDSLTAGELFF	TRBV24-1	TRBJ2-2	.	.
TGTGCCAGCAGTTACTCAAGCCTTGGCGAGCAGTACTTC	CASSYSSLGEQYF	TRBV6-5	TRBJ2-7	.	once
TGTGCCAGTAGCAAGACCGGAGCTAACTATGGCTACACCTTC	CASSKTGANYGYTF	TRBV19	TRBJ1-2	.	.
TGTGCCAGCTCACCTAATCCGGGTGAAAAACTGTTTTTT	CASSPNPGEKLFF	TRBV18	TRBJ1-4	.	few
TGTGCCAGCAGCTTAGGAGGGACAGCCTATAATTCACCCCTCCACTTT	CASSLGGTAYNSPLHF	TRBV7-2	TRBJ1-6	TRBD1	.
TGTGCCAGCAGCGTTACTAGCGGGGGACTCCAAGAGACCCAGTACTTC	CASSVTSGGLQETQYF	TRBV9	TRBJ2-5	TRBD2	.
TGCGCCAGCAGCTTGGATGGAGGTGGGGTATCAGATACGCAGTATTTT	CASSLDGGGVSDTQYF	TRBV5-1	TRBJ2-3	.	.
TGTGCCAGCAGTATTGGACAGAAAAATTCACCCCTCCACTTT	CASSIGQKNSPLHF	TRBV7-3	TRBJ1-6	.	few
TGTGCCAGCATCAGGACAGGCGCAAACTATGGCTACACCTTC	CASIRTGANYGYTF	TRBV28	TRBJ1-2	TRBD1	.
TGTGCCAGCAGCTTAGTTCGGAGGCCGAGCGGGGGCGAGCAGTACTTC	CASSLVRRPSGGEQYF	TRBV7-2	TRBJ2-7	TRBD2	once
TGCGCCAGCAGCCAAGTACTCGACAGCTCCTATAATTCACCCCTCCACTTT	CASSQVLDSSYNSPLHF	TRBV4-3	TRBJ1-6	.	.
TGTGCCAGCAGTGAAGCCCCCAGGGGACGCGAGCAGTACTTC	CASSEAPRGREQYF	TRBV6-1	TRBJ2-7	.	once
TGTGCCAGCGGCAGGGGGAACTATGGCTACACCTTC	CASGRGNYGYTF	TRBV3-1/TRBV3-2	TRBJ1-2	TRBD1	.
TGTGCCAGTAGTACCCACGGGGCTAGCGGGGGAAGGACAGATACGCAGTATTTT	CASSTHGASGGRTDTQYF	TRBV19	TRBJ2-3	TRBD2	.
TGTGCCAGCAGCGTAGAAAACAGGGGAGATGGCTACACCTTC	CASSVENRGDGYTF	TRBV9	TRBJ1-2	TRBD1	.
TGTGCCAGCAGAGACAGAGTAAATGAAAAACTGTTTTTT	CASRDRVNEKLFF	TRBV25-1	TRBJ1-4	.	.
TGTGCCATCAGTGGCCGGGACAGGGTCGGGGAGCAGTACTTC	CAISGRDRVGEQYF	TRBV10-3	TRBJ2-7	TRBD1	.
TGTGCCAGCAGGGGGACAGGGGGTTTCCAAGAGACCCAGTACTTC	CASRGTGGFQETQYF	TRBV2	TRBJ2-5	TRBD1	.
TGCGCCAGCAGCCAAGATGCAGGGTTAAACACCGGGGAGCTGTTTTTT	CASSQDAGLNTGELFF	TRBV4-3	TRBJ2-2	.	.
TGCGCCAGCAGCCACCCGCGCGGGGCTAGCACAGATACGCAGTATTTT	CASSHPRGASTDTQYF	TRBV5-1	TRBJ2-3	.	.
TGTGCCAGCAGCTTAAAATCAGGGGGAAATTCACCCCTCCACTTT	CASSLKSGGNSPLHF	TRBV7-3	TRBJ1-6	TRBD1	.
TGTGCCAGCAGTGAAACAAGTAGGGGCACTGAAGCTTTCTTT	CASSETSRGTEAFF	TRBV2	TRBJ1-1	.	few
TGTGCCACCAGCAGACCTACACAGGGGACCCAAGAGACCCAGTACTTC	CATSRPTQGTQETQYF	TRBV15	TRBJ2-5	TRBD1	.
TGCGCCAGCAGCTTGTCGGGGTTTTATCTGTCGTCCCAGTACTTC	CASSLSGFYLSSQYF	TRBV5-1	TRBJ2-5	.	.
TGTGCCAGCGGCGGCCAGTATTTT	CASGGQYF	TRBV28	TRBJ2-3	.	.
TGTGCCTGGAGCCCGGACAGGGTGGGCGAGCAGTACTTC	CAWSPDRVGEQYF	TRBV30	TRBJ2-7	TRBD1	.
TGTGCCAGCAGCGGGACTAGCGGGGGGATCAGCGAGCAGTACTTC	CASSGTSGGISEQYF	TRBV6-5	TRBJ2-7	TRBD2	few
TGCGCCAGCAGCCAAGAACGAGGTCACAACACCGGGGAGCTGTTTTTT	CASSQERGHNTGELFF	TRBV4-3	TRBJ2-2	.	.
TGTGCCAGCAGCTGGAAAGGACAGGGACGGGACCAGCCCCAGCATTTT	CASSWKGQGRDQPQHF	TRBV7-9	TRBJ1-5	TRBD1	once
TGTGCCAGCAGCTCCCAGGGGGCAGCCAAAAACATTCAGTACTTC	CASSSQGAAKNIQYF	TRBV11-2	TRBJ2-4	TRBD1	.
TGTGCCAGCAGCCCGAGACTGGAGGGGACCCAGTACTTC	CASSPRLEGTQYF	TRBV11-1	TRBJ2-5	.	.
TGCGCCAGCAGCTTGGTTCCTCCTACTAGCGGGGGCTTAAAGGAGCAGTACTTC	CASSLVPPTSGGLKEQYF	TRBV5-1	TRBJ2-7	TRBD2	.
TGTGCCAGCAGTTACTCGGGCAGGCACAACTATGGCTACACCTTC	CASSYSGRHNYGYTF	TRBV6-5	TRBJ1-2	.	.
TGTGCCAGCAGCTTATCCCTCCCGGCTGAAGCTTTCTTT	CASSLSLPAEAFF	TRBV7-9	TRBJ1-1	.	.
TGTGCCAGCAGCCCTAATACAGGGGGCTCGAGCAATCAGCCCCAGCATTTT	CASSPNTGGSSNQPQHF	TRBV7-6	TRBJ1-5	TRBD1	.
TGTGCCAGCACCCCGTCAGGGTCCGGTTCTGGAAACACCATATATTTT	CASTPSGSGSGNTIYF	TRBV9	TRBJ1-3	.	.
TGTGCCAGCAGTTACCGAACAGTGAACACTGAAGCTTTCTTT	CASSYRTVNTEAFF	TRBV6-5	TRBJ1-1	.	.
TGTGCCAGTAGTACCCCGACAGGGCGAGGAAACACCATATATTTT	CASSTPTGRGNTIYF	TRBV19	TRBJ1-3	TRBD1	.
TGTGCCAGCAGCTTGGAGACAACGGGAAACACCATATATTTT	CASSLETTGNTIYF	TRBV5-5	TRBJ1-3	.	.
TGCGCCAGCAGCCAAGATACAGCCCAGGGCAGAGACATTCAGTACTTC	CASSQDTAQGRDIQYF	TRBV4-3	TRBJ2-4	.	.
TGCAGCGTGGCCCCGGGACTAGTAAGCCACGAGCAGTACTTC	CSVAPGLVSHEQYF	TRBV29-1	TRBJ2-7	TRBD2	.
TGTGCCAGCAGCTTGGTGCAGGGTATCGATCAGCCCCAGCATTTT	CASSLVQGIDQPQHF	TRBV5-5	TRBJ1-5	.	.
TGTGCCAGCAGCTTGTCAACAGGAGTAGCCAAAAACATTCAGTACTTC	CASSLSTGVAKNIQYF	TRBV5-6	TRBJ2-4	.	.